A single sample gave rise to the 12 T cell receptor beta chains below, sequenced in a study of cytomegalovirus exposure and HLA in healthy donors. The PCR ran on 60 Vbeta and 13 Jbeta primers. TCRdb keeps only in-frame clones here, not all; method: immunoSEQ multiplex PCR. Of some 150,000 clones in the sample, roughly 78% were seen once. Sequenced: PBMCs. The receptors were gathered from a man aged 45-65 years in good health and CMV-seropositive.

The chain carries TRBV18 and TRBJ1-1; 7 nucleotides agree with TRBD1. V shed 3 bases, J shed 1 base, and the junction held 14 bases outside the gene matches. The length of the CDR3 is 18 residues. Germline V gene sequence: CDR1 KGHSH, CDR2 LQKENI. CDR3 protein: CASSPRLTGVAENTEAFF. The CDR3 DNA is TGTGCCAGCTCACCGCGCCTAACAGGGGTTGCGGAGAACACTGAAGCTTTCTTT.

This clone was observed once. V is TRBV6-1 and J is TRBJ2-5; D is unresolved. The ends were cut back, 1 base at V and 4 bases at J, with 7 bases in the middle. Looked up from germline, CDR1 is MNHNS and CDR2 is SASEGT. This CDR3 comprises 13 residues. The CDR3 DNA follows: TGTGCCAGCAGTGAAGTTCGGGTAGAGACCCAGTACTTC. It encodes CASSEVRVETQYF.

The sample holds a few counts of this clone. V is TRBV29-1 and J is TRBJ2-7, with 11 bases fitting TRBD2. Trimming cost V 1 base and J 0 bases; bases outside gene matches: 5. The germline V gene encodes CDR1 SQVTM and CDR2 ANQGSEA. The CDR3 covers 16 residues. CDR3 sequence (DNA): TGCAGCGTTGAAGGAAGAGGACTAGCGGGCTCCTACGAGCAGTACTTC. The encoded protein is CSVEGRGLAGSYEQYF.

The genes are TRBV6-5 and TRBJ2-3; 7 bases align to TRBD1. The CDR3 has 14 amino acids. Unmatched junction bases numbered 3, after V lost 5 bases and J lost 1 base. CDR1 MNHEY and CDR2 SVGAGI come from the germline V gene. CDR3 bases: TGTGCCAGCAGTCAGACAGGGCGCACAGATACGCAGTATTTT. It is translated as CASSQTGRTDTQYF.

Ten or more counts support this clone. The rearrangement links TRBV19 to TRBJ2-7; D possibly corresponds to TRBD2 (5 bases). Between the trimmed V and J ends, which lost 2 bases and 6 bases, there was a span of 11 bases. CDR3 length equals 13 residues. Germline assignment: CDR1 LNHDA and CDR2 SQIVND (reference sequence). The CDR3 loop reads CASSISSGGEQYF. The CDR3 nucleotides read TGTGCCAGTAGTATATCCAGCGGAGGCGAGCAGTACTTC.

The CDR3, as DNA: TGCAGCGTTGCGGCTAGCGGGATGGGCGGGGAGCTGTTTTTT. It encodes CSVAASGMGGELFF. The rearrangement uses TRBV29-1 and TRBJ2-2; 9 bases match TRBD2. The CDR3 totals 14 residues. Germline lookup yields CDR1 SQVTM and CDR2 ANQGSEA. The J segment lost 7 bases and the V segment lost 4 bases, leaving 7 bases of the junction unmatched.

The chain's CDR3 is CAISERELEGYTF. In nucleotides, the CDR3 is TGTGCCATCAGTGAAAGGGAGTTGGAAGGCTACACCTTC. V usage is TRBV10-3 and J usage is TRBJ1-2; D ambiguous. In germline, CDR1 is ENHRY, CDR2 SYGVKD. CDR3 size: 13 residues. The V and J ends lost 3 bases and 8 bases respectively, with 13 bases between them.

This clone turned up a few times. The chain links TRBV5-6 to TRBJ2-3; possibly TRBD2 for D (6 bases). V was cut by 1 base and J by 6 bases, with 9 bases left in between. The CDR3 runs to 13 residues. Per germline, CDR1 SGHDT and CDR2 YYEEEE. CDR3 DNA: TGTGCCAGCAGCTTGCGGGGGTCGGATACGCAGTATTTT. Translated, it gives CASSLRGSDTQYF.

This chain links TRBV6-7 with TRBJ2-7; 15 bases fit TRBD2. TRBV6-7 is given ORF status, its function remaining uncertain. This CDR3 spans 17 amino acids. Unmatched junction bases numbered 4, after V lost 0 bases and J lost 4 bases. CDR3 bases: TGTGCCAGCAGTTACTCGCCCGGGACTAGCGGGAGGTACGAGCAGTACTTC. Translated, it gives CASSYSPGTSGRYEQYF.

The J gene is TRBJ2-6, the V gene TRBV5-5; D remains unclear. V lost 0 bases, J lost 4 bases, and 11 bases lay in between. This CDR3 has 16 residues. Germline V CDR1 and CDR2: SGHKS, YYEKEE (reference sequence). The CDR3 spells CASSLVLPGGANVLTF. DNA of the CDR3: TGTGCCAGCAGCTTGGTACTACCTGGAGGGGCCAACGTCCTGACTTTC.

The CDR3 loop is CASRGQPGAFEQYF. CDR3 bases: TGTGCCAGCAGGGGACAGCCTGGGGCGTTCGAGCAGTACTTC. The chain uses TRBV7-2 and TRBJ2-7; 7 nucleotides align to TRBD1. CDR3 length: 14 residues. CDR1 and CDR2 (germline): SGHTA, FQGNSA. V lost 6 bases to trimming and J lost 6 bases; unmatched junction nucleotides: 11.

The rearrangement links TRBV14 to TRBJ2-1; D gene ambiguous. Germline CDR1 reads SGHDN; CDR2 reads FVKESK. The CDR3 contains 19 residues. V was cut by 1 base and J by 0 bases, with 19 bases left in between. The CDR3 DNA is TGTGCCAGCAGCCAAGTGGAAGGTCGGGTGCTTAGCTCCTACAATGAGCAGTTCTTC. Translated, it gives CASSQVEGRVLSSYNEQFF.